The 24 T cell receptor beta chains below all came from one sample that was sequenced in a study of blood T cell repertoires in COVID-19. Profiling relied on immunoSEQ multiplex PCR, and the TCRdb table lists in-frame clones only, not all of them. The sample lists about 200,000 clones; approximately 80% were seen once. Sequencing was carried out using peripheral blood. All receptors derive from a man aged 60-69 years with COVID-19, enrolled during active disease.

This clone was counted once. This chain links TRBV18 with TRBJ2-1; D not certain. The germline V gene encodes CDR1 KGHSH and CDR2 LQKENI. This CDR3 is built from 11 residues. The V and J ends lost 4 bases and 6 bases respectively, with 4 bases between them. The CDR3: CASSLSNEQFF. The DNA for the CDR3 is TGTGCCAGCTCACTTAGCAATGAGCAGTTCTTC.

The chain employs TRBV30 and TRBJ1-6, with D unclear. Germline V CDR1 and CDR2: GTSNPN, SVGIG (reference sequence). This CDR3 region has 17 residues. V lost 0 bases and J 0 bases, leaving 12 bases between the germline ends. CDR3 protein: CAWSVIWPSSYNSPLHF. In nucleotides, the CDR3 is TGTGCCTGGAGTGTAATCTGGCCCAGCTCCTATAATTCACCCCTCCACTTT.

The CDR3 loop reads CASSLGRETQYF. In nucleotides, the CDR3 is TGTGCCAGCAGCTTAGGTAGAGAGACCCAGTACTTC. This chain uses TRBV7-2 with TRBJ2-5, with D uncertain. CDR1 and CDR2 (germline): SGHTA, FQGNSA. The CDR3 is 12 amino acids. The V gene lost 1 base and the J gene lost 4 bases, with 4 bases spanning the gap.

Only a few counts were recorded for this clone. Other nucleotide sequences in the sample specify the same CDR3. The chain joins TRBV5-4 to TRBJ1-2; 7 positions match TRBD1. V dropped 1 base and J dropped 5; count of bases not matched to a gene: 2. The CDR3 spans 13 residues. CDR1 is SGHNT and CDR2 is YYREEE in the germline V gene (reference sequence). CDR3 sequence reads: CASSLRQGYGYTF. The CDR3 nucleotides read TGTGCCAGCAGCTTGAGACAGGGATATGGCTACACCTTC.

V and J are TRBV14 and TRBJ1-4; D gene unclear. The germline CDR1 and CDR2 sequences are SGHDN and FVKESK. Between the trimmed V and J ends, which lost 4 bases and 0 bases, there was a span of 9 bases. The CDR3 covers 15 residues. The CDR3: CASSRKSPTNEKLFF. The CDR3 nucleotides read TGTGCCAGCAGCCGAAAAAGCCCAACTAATGAAAAACTGTTTTTT.

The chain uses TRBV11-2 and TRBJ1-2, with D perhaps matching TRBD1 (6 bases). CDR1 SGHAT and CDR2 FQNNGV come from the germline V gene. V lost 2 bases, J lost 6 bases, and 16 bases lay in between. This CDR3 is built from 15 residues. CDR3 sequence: CASSLTWGHPDGYTF. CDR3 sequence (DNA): TGTGCCAGCAGCTTAACATGGGGACATCCCGATGGCTACACCTTC.

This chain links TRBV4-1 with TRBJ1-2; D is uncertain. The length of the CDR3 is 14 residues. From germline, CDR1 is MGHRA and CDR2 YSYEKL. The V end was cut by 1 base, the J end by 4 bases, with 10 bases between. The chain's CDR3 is CASSQVAELYGYTF. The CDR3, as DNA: TGCGCCAGCAGCCAAGTGGCGGAGCTCTATGGCTACACCTTC.

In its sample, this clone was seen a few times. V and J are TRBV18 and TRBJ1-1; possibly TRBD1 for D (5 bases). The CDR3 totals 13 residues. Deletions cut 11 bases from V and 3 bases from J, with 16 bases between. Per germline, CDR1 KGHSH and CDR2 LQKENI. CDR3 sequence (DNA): TGTGCCGCCCAGGGTGGTCGGGACACTGAAGCTTTCTTT. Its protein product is CAAQGGRDTEAFF.

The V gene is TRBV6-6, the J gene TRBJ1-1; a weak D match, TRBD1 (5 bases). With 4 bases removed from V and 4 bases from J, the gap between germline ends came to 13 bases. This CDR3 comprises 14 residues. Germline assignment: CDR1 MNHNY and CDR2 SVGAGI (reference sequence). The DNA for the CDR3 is TGTGCCAGCAGTTCCTTCCGGGGGTCCACTGAAGCTTTCTTT. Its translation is CASSSFRGSTEAFF.

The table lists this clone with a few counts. CDR3 bases: TGTGCCAGTATTCGAGCCGGGAGACCTGGAAACACCATATATTTT. Its translation: CASIRAGRPGNTIYF. The chain couples TRBV19 to TRBJ1-3; D call uncertain. V was pared by 7 bases and J by 2 bases, with 15 bases between. The CDR3 covers 15 residues. CDR1 is LNHDA, CDR2 SQIVND, per germline (reference sequence).

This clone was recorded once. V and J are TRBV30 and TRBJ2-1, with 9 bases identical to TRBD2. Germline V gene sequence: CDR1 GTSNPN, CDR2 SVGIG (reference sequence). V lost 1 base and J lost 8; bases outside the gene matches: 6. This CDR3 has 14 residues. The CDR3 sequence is CAWSAGLAGDEQFF. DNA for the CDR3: TGTGCCTGGAGTGCGGGACTAGCCGGCGATGAGCAGTTCTTC.

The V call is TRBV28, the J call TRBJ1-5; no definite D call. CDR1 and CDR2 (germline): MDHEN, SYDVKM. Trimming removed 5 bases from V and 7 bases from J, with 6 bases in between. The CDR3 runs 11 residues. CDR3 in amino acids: CASSKEQPQHF. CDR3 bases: TGTGCCAGCAGTAAAGAGCAGCCCCAGCATTTT.

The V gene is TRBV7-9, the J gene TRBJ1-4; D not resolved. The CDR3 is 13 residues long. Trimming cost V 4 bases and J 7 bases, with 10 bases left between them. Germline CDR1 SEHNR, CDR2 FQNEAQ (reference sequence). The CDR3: CASSSTRSEKLFF. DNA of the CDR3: TGTGCCAGCAGCTCAACGCGGAGTGAAAAACTGTTTTTT.

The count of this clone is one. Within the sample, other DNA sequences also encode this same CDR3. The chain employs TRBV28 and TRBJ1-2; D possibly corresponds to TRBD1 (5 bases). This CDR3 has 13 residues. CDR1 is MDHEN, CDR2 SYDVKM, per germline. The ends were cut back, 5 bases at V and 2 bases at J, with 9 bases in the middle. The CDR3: CASSLDSNYGYTF. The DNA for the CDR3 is TGTGCCAGCAGTCTTGACAGCAACTATGGCTACACCTTC.

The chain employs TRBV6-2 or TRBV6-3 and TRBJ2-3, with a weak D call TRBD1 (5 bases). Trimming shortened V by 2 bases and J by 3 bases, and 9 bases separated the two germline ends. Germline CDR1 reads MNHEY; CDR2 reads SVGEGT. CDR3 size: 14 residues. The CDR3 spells CASSYRTGTDTQYF. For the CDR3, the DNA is TGTGCCAGCAGTTACCGCACAGGAACAGATACGCAGTATTTT.

CDR3 protein: CASSLGTSGNEQFF. CDR3 nucleotides: TGTGCCAGCAGCTTAGGGACTAGCGGCAATGAGCAGTTCTTC. V usage is TRBV7-2 and J usage is TRBJ2-1, with TRBD2 identical over 10 bases. This CDR3 region has 14 residues. Germline loops: CDR1 SGHTA, CDR2 FQGNSA. The V and J ends lost 1 base and 6 bases, in that order; junction bases with no gene match: 0.

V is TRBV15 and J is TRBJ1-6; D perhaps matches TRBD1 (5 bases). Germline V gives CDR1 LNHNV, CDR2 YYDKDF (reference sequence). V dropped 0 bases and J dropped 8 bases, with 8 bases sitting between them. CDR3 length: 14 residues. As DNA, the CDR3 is TGTGCCACCAGCAGAGAACCGACAGATTCACCCCTCCACTTT. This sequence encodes CATSREPTDSPLHF.

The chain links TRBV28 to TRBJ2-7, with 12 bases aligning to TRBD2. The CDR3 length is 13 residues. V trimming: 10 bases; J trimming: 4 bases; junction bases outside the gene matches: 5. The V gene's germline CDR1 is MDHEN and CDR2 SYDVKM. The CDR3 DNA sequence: TGTGCCATACGGACTAGCGGGACGTACGAGCAGTACTTC. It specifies CAIRTSGTYEQYF.

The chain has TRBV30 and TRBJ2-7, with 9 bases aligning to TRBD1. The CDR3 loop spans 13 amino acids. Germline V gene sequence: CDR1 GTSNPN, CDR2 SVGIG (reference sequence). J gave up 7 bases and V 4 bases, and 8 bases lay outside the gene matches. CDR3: CAWTRTGESEQYF. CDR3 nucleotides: TGTGCCTGGACGAGGACAGGGGAGAGTGAGCAGTACTTC.

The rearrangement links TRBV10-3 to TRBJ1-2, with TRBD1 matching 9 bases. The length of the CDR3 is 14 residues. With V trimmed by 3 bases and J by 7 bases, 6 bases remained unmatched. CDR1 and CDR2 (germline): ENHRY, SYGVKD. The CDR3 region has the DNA TGTGCCATCAGTGACCGTGGACAGGGGTTTGGCTACACCTTC. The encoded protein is CAISDRGQGFGYTF.

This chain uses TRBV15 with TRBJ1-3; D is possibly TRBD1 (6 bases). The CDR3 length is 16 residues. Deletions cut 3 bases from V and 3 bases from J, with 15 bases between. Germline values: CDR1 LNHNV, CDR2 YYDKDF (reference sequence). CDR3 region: CATSRLTGLGGNTIYF. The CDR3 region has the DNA TGTGCCACCAGCAGGCTCACAGGGCTGGGTGGAAACACCATATATTTT.

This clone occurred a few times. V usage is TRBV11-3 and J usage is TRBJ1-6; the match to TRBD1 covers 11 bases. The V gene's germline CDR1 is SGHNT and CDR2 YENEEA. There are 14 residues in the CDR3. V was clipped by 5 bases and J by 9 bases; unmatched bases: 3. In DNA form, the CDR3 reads TGTGCCAGCAGCACCGGGACAGGGGGTTCACCCCTCCACTTT. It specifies CASSTGTGGSPLHF. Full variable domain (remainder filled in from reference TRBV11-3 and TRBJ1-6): EAGVVQSPRYKIIEKKQPVAFWCNPISGHNTLYWYLQNLGQGPELLIRYENEEAVDDSQLPKDRFSAERLKGVDSTLKIQPAELGDSAVYLCASSTGTGGSPLHFGNGTRLTVT.

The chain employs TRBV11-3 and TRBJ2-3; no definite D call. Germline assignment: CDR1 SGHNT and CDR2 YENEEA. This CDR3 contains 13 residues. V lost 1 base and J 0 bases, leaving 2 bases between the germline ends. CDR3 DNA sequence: TGTGCCAGCAGCTTAGTAAGCACAGATACGCAGTATTTT. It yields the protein CASSLVSTDTQYF.

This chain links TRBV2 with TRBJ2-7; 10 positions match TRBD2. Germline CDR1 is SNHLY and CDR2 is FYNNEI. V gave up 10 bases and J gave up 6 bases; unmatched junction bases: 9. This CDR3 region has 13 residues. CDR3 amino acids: CATGLAEQLEQYF. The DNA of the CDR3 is TGTGCCACCGGACTAGCGGAGCAACTCGAGCAGTACTTC.